This record concerns one T cell receptor (beta chain) sequence. This record belongs to a study of blood T cells in healthy people across ages. The use of a sample-barcoded 5' primer and a J-beta primer mix characterized a second PCR of about 7 to 12 cycles. One entry per CDR3 protein results from TCRdb running MiXCR on the 5' RACE reads. This table holds about 720,000 distinct CDR3 sequences, around 25% found once. CDR3 length: 13 amino acids. Trimming removed 5 bases from V and 2 bases from J, with 9 bases in between. Germline V gene sequence: CDR1 MDHEN, CDR2 SYDVKM. The same sample was also studied in work on T cells of mothers and their children. That source adds: The overlap seen between related mothers and children slightly exceeded that of unrelated pairs, though not significantly.

V is TRBV28 and J is TRBJ2-5, with D uncertain. The clonotype was recovered from a boy between 10 and 17 years old in good health. The specimen sequenced was blood. DNA of the CDR3: TGTGCCAGCAGTCTCCCTGAGCAAGAGACCCAGTACTTC. As protein: CASSLPEQETQYF.